The 20 T cell receptor beta chains in this list originate from one sample, sequenced in a study of T cell responses to AZD1222 COVID-19 vaccine. Using immunoSEQ multiplex PCR, the repertoire was profiled, and TCRdb retains in-frame clones only, with some absent. The profile shows some 120,000 clones, 70% to 90% of them singletons. This specimen was peripheral blood, taken on day 0 of MenACWY control vaccination. The receptor source for this set is an adult in good health.

This sequence joins TRBV19 and TRBJ2-5, with D possibly called TRBD1 or TRBD2 (5 bases each). The CDR3 is made up of 14 amino acids. V dropped 7 bases and J dropped 0 bases, with 12 bases sitting between them. The germline CDR1 and CDR2 sequences are LNHDA and SQIVND (reference sequence). In DNA, the CDR3 is TGTGCCAGTAAAGCCGGGGCCTACCAAGAGACCCAGTACTTC. Amino acid sequence: CASKAGAYQETQYF.

The chain couples TRBV19 to TRBJ1-5, with 8 bases aligning to TRBD1. Germline V gene data show CDR1 as LNHDA and CDR2 as SQIVND (reference sequence). Trimming took 10 bases from V and 2 from J; bases not matched to a gene: 10. The CDR3 spans 15 residues. CDR3 DNA: TGTGCCACCTGTCCTCAGGGGGCTGGCAATCAGCCCCAGCATTTT. This translates into CATCPQGAGNQPQHF.

The V and J genes are TRBV7-3 and TRBJ2-2; D may be TRBD2 (6 bases). Per the germline V gene, CDR1 is SGHTA and CDR2 is FQGTGA. V shed 5 bases and J shed 4 bases, with 14 bases lying between them. The CDR3 spans 15 residues. CDR3: CASSRSGDGTGELFF. The CDR3 DNA is TGTGCCAGCAGCCGTAGCGGAGATGGCACCGGGGAGCTGTTTTTT.

V gene TRBV24-1 combines with J gene TRBJ1-2; D is undetermined. CDR3 length equals 14 residues. Trimming shortened V by 4 bases and J by 8 bases, and 16 bases separated the two germline ends. Germline CDR1 reads KGHDR; CDR2 reads SFDVKD. This CDR3 reads CATSETGPNEGYTF. CDR3 sequence (DNA): TGTGCCACCAGTGAGACTGGACCCAACGAGGGCTACACCTTC.

The rearrangement links TRBV7-6 to TRBJ2-6; unclear D gene. CDR3 length: 16 amino acids. The germline gives CDR1 SGHVS, CDR2 FNYEAQ. Trimming cost V 5 bases and J 0 bases, with 11 bases left between them. The CDR3 loop reads CASSRRVISGANVLTF. For the CDR3, the DNA is TGTGCCAGCAGCCGCAGAGTTATCTCTGGGGCCAACGTCCTGACTTTC.

The chain is built from TRBV18 and TRBJ1-6; D might be TRBD1 (5 bases). The CDR3 is 15 amino acids. Germline CDR1 reads KGHSH; CDR2 reads LQKENI. V dropped 2 bases and J dropped 7 bases, with 12 bases sitting between them. CDR3 in DNA: TGTGCCAGCTCACCAGAGGGGCAGTCCAATTCACCCCTCCACTTT. This sequence encodes CASSPEGQSNSPLHF.

This chain connects TRBV11-2 to TRBJ2-1; TRBD2 matches 10 bases. Germline CDR1 and CDR2: SGHAT and FQNNGV. V shed 5 bases, J shed 4 bases, and the junction held 5 bases outside the gene matches. This CDR3 region has 15 residues. CDR3 residues: CASSARTSGYNEQFF. The CDR3 DNA reads as TGTGCCAGCAGCGCAAGGACTAGCGGTTACAATGAGCAGTTCTTC.

V gene TRBV5-1 combines with J gene TRBJ2-6; D is undetermined. Trimming shortened V by 0 bases and J by 1 base, and 2 bases separated the two germline ends. Germline lookup yields CDR1 SGHRS and CDR2 YFSETQ. The CDR3 runs to 14 residues. CDR3 loop: CASSLDSGANVLTF. Written as DNA, the CDR3 is TGCGCCAGCAGCTTGGATTCTGGGGCCAACGTCCTGACTTTC.

The gene calls are TRBV18 and TRBJ1-1, with 7 bases aligning to TRBD1. The CDR3 contains 15 residues. Trimming cost V 0 bases and J 1 base; bases outside gene matches: 2. Germline CDR1 reads KGHSH; CDR2 reads LQKENI. CDR3 residues: CASSPPNRGNTEAFF. The CDR3 DNA reads TGTGCCAGCTCACCACCCAACAGGGGGAACACTGAAGCTTTCTTT.

V usage is TRBV6-2 or TRBV6-3 and J usage is TRBJ2-7; D unresolved. The V end lost 0 bases, the J end lost 5 bases, and 5 bases lay between the germline ends. Germline CDR1 is MNHEY and CDR2 is SVGEGT. The CDR3 consists of 12 residues. The CDR3 DNA reads TGTGCCAGCAGTTACTCGATCCACGAGCAGTACTTC. Its translation is CASSYSIHEQYF.

The sample holds a few counts of this clone. The gene calls are TRBV18 and TRBJ2-7; TRBD1 matches at 9 bases. CDR3 size: 13 residues. The J segment lost 2 bases and the V segment lost 6 bases, leaving 2 bases of the junction unmatched. Germline CDR1 and CDR2: KGHSH and LQKENI. CDR3 region: CASSGQGTYEQYF. In DNA, the CDR3 is TGTGCCAGCTCCGGACAGGGGACCTACGAGCAGTACTTC.

V usage is TRBV5-6 and J usage is TRBJ1-6; no clear D. CDR1 and CDR2 (germline): SGHDT, YYEEEE. With 0 bases removed from V and 0 bases from J, the gap between germline ends came to 10 bases. The CDR3 consists of 17 residues. CDR3 coding DNA: TGTGCCAGCAGCTTGGTTGGACGGAGCTCCTATAATTCACCCCTCCACTTT. Its translation: CASSLVGRSSYNSPLHF.

The chain uses TRBV28 and TRBJ1-5; D is unclear. V lost 7 bases and J 3 bases, leaving 7 bases between the germline ends. Germline CDR1 MDHEN, CDR2 SYDVKM. This CDR3 region has 12 residues. As DNA, the CDR3 is TGTGCCAGCAATCAGGTCAATCAGCCCCAGCATTTT. This translates into CASNQVNQPQHF.

The chain recombines TRBV9 with TRBJ2-3, with D possibly matching TRBD1 (6 bases). V shed 1 base and J shed 2 bases, with 11 bases lying between them. This CDR3 contains 15 residues. The germline gives CDR1 SGDLS, CDR2 YYNGEE. CDR3 region: CASSVYRETTDTQYF. In nucleotides, the CDR3 is TGTGCCAGCAGCGTATACAGGGAAACCACAGATACGCAGTATTTT. Looking up the rest from reference TRBV9 and TRBJ2-3 gives the full variable domain: DSGVTQTPKHLITATGQRVTLRCSPRSGDLSVYWYQQSLDQGLQFLIQYYNGEERAKGNILERFSAQQFPDLHSELNLSSLELGDSALYFCASSVYRETTDTQYFGPGTRLTVL.

This chain joins TRBV6-2 or TRBV6-3 and TRBJ2-3; 11 bases fit TRBD2. V was clipped by 4 bases and J by 2 bases; unmatched bases: 14. In germline, CDR1 is MNHEY, CDR2 SVGEGT. The CDR3 spans 19 residues. The CDR3 region is CASSSIPSSGGRVTDTQYF. CDR3 sequence (DNA): TGTGCCAGCAGTTCCATCCCATCTAGCGGGGGGAGAGTCACAGATACGCAGTATTTT.

This rearrangement joins TRBV4-3 to TRBJ2-7; tentatively, D is TRBD1 or TRBD2 (5 bases each). The ends were cut back, 5 bases at V and 3 bases at J, with 11 bases in the middle. The germline V gene encodes CDR1 LGHNA and CDR2 YSLEER. The CDR3 is 13 residues long. Here the CDR3 reads CASSAGTRYEQYF. The CDR3 nucleotides read TGCGCCAGCAGCGCTGGGACGCGCTACGAGCAGTACTTC.

V usage is TRBV3-1 (or the pseudogene TRBV3-2) and J usage is TRBJ1-2, with unresolved D. CDR1 and CDR2 (germline): LGHDT, YNNKEL (reference sequence). This CDR3 region has 14 residues. Trimming took off 1 base at V and 3 bases at J, with 9 bases between the two ends. The CDR3 region has the DNA TGTGCCAGCAGCCAAGGCAGCTCGCACTATGGCTACACCTTC. Protein product: CASSQGSSHYGYTF.

This rearrangement joins TRBV15 to TRBJ2-1; D is unresolved. This CDR3 region has 12 residues. In germline, CDR1 is LNHNV, CDR2 YYDKDF (reference sequence). V lost 8 bases, J lost 3 bases, and 8 bases lay in between. The chain's CDR3 is CATGPGYNEQFF. In nucleotides, the CDR3 is TGTGCCACCGGGCCGGGCTACAATGAGCAGTTCTTC.

The V and J genes are TRBV6-2 or TRBV6-3 and TRBJ1-2; unclear D gene. The V and J ends lost 5 bases and 7 bases respectively, with 11 bases between them. The CDR3 has 12 residues. CDR1 and CDR2 (germline): MNHEY, SVGEGT. The CDR3 DNA follows: TGTGCCAGCAGTGCCTCCGGGTTTGGCTACACCTTC. Residues: CASSASGFGYTF.

The chain employs TRBV12-5 and TRBJ1-1; D may be TRBD1 (6 bases). Per the germline V gene, CDR1 is LGHNT and CDR2 is FRNRAP. Deletions cut 7 bases from V and 0 bases from J, with 15 bases between. This CDR3 has 15 amino acids. In nucleotides, the CDR3 is TGTGCTAGTGCCTACTCTGGGGGCATGAACACTGAAGCTTTCTTT. Protein: CASAYSGGMNTEAFF.